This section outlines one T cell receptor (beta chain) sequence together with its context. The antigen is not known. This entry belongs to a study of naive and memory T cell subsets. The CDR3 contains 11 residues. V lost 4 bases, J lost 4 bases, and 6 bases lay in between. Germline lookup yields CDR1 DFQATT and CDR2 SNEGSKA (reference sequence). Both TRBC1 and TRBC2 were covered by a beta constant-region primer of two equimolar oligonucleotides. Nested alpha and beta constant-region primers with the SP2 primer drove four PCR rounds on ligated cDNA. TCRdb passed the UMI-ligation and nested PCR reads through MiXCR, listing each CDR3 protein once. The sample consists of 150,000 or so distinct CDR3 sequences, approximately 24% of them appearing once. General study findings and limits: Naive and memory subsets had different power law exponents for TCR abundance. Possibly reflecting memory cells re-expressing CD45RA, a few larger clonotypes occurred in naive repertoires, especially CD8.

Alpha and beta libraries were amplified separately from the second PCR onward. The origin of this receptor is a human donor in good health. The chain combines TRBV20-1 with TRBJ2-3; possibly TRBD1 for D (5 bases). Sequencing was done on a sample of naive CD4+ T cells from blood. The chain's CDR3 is CSAKQADTQYF. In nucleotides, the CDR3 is TGCAGTGCTAAACAGGCAGATACGCAGTATTTT.